The 5 T cell receptor beta chains given below trace back to one sample, sequenced in a study of metastatic and nonmetastatic thyroid tumors. The entire patient cohort was treatment-naive prior to thyroid surgery. TCRdb re-analyzed the PCR reads through MiXCR. This table holds tens of thousands of clones, around a quarter found once. Material: blood. These receptors all come from a male donor with papillary thyroid cancer or a benign thyroid nodule (not recorded which). Some clones in this sample may be carry-over from other donors' samples.

This clone was seen repeatedly, ten times or more. V is TRBV7-2 and J is TRBJ1-3; TRBD1 might be the D (5 bases). Trimming removed 3 bases at V and 3 bases at J, with 12 bases between. There are 15 residues in the CDR3. Germline V gene data show CDR1 as SGHTA and CDR2 as FQGNSA. CDR3 sequence reads: CASSFKGKNGNTIYF. CDR3 nucleotide sequence: TGTGCCAGCAGCTTCAAGGGGAAAAATGGAAACACCATATATTTT. The full variable domain, its missing parts supplied by reference TRBV7-2 and TRBJ1-3, is GAGVSQSPSNKVTEKGKDVELRCDPISGHTALYWYRQSLGQGLEFLIYFQGNSAPDKSGLPSDRFSAERTGGSVSTLTIQRTQQEDSAVYLCASSFKGKNGNTIYFGEGSWLTVV.

This clone showed up many times. This chain links TRBV20-1 with TRBJ2-1, with 8 bases matching TRBD2. Germline V gene lookup returns CDR1 DFQATT and CDR2 SNEGSKA (reference sequence). V dropped 3 bases and J dropped 6; count of bases not matched to a gene: 10. The CDR3 is made up of 15 amino acids. DNA for the CDR3: TGCAGTGCTAGGAGAGGGGAAAGCGGGAGCAATGAGCAGTTCTTC. Residues: CSARRGESGSNEQFF.

This clone appeared a few times. The rearrangement links TRBV19 to TRBJ2-3; 7 bases line up with TRBD1. The germline V gene encodes CDR1 LNHDA and CDR2 SQIVND (reference sequence). The CDR3 extends over 14 amino acids. The V and J ends lost 4 bases and 6 bases, in that order; junction bases with no gene match: 7. CDR3 in DNA: TGTGCCAGTAGTACGGACAGGTTTGGGGATACGCAGTATTTT. It encodes CASSTDRFGDTQYF.

The chain combines TRBV30 with TRBJ2-7, with 8 bases aligning to TRBD2. The CDR3 has 13 residues. V shed 4 bases and J 6 bases; nucleotides not matched to a gene: 8. CDR1 is GTSNPN, CDR2 SVGIG, per germline (reference sequence). CDR3: CAWTLGGGIEQYF. CDR3 DNA sequence: TGTGCCTGGACTCTGGGCGGGGGGATCGAGCAGTACTTC.

Ten or more counts support this clone. The gene calls are TRBV6-4 and TRBJ2-6; D is undetermined. V lost 2 bases and J 0 bases, leaving 2 bases between the germline ends. CDR3 length equals 14 residues. CDR1 and CDR2 from the germline V gene are MRHNA and SNTAGT. The CDR3 region has the DNA TGTGCCAGCAGTGACGGCTCTGGGGCCAACGTCCTGACTTTC. Its translation is CASSDGSGANVLTF.